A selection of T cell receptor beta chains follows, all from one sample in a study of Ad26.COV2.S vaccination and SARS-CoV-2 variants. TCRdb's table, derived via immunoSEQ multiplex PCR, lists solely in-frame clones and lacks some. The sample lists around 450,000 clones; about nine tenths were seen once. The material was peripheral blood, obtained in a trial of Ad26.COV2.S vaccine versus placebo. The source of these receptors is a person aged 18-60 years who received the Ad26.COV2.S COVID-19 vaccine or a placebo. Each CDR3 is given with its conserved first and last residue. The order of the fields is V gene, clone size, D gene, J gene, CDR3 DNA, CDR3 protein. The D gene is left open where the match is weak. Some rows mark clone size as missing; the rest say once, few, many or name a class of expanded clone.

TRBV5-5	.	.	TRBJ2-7	TGTGCCAGCAGCCCCGTTGGCAGAACCTACGAGCAGTACTTC	CASSPVGRTYEQYF
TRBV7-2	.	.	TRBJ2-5	TGTGCCAGCAGCACCCGGACATCCCAAGAGACCCAGTACTTC	CASSTRTSQETQYF
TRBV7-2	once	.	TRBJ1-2	TGTGCCAGCAGCGCAGGAGGCCCAGGGGTGGGCTACACCTTC	CASSAGGPGVGYTF
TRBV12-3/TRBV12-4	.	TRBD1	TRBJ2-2	TGTGCCAGCGACAGGGGGCCCACCGGGGAGCTGTTTTTT	CASDRGPTGELFF
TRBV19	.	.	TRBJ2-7	TGTGCCAGTAGTACAGCGGGACAGACCAAAGAGCAGTACTTC	CASSTAGQTKEQYF
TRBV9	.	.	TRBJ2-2	TGTGCCAGCAGCAATCGAGTGATTAACACCGGGGAGCTGTTTTTT	CASSNRVINTGELFF
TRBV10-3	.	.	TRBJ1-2	TGTGCCATCAGTGAGACAGGTCACCTTGACTATGGCTACACCTTC	CAISETGHLDYGYTF
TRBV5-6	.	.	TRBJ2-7	TGTGCCAGCAGCTTGGGTCCCGGCAGGGTGGCCTACGAGCAGTACTTC	CASSLGPGRVAYEQYF
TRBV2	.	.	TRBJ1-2	TGTGCCAGCAGTGATCGTAGGGCCAACTATGGCTACACCTTC	CASSDRRANYGYTF
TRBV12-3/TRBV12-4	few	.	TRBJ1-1	TGTGCCAGCAGTTTTGGGAACACTGAAGCTTTCTTT	CASSFGNTEAFF
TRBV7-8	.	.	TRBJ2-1	TGTGCCAGCAGCTTAGCAGCGGGCTCCTACAATGAGCAGTTCTTC	CASSLAAGSYNEQFF
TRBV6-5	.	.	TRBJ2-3	TGTGCCAGCAGACGACTGCAGCCCGGAAAAGATACGCAGTATTTT	CASRRLQPGKDTQYF
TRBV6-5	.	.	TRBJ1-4	TGTGCCAGCACCCCCGGGGGTGGCGAAAAACTGTTTTTT	CASTPGGGEKLFF
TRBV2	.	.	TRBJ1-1	TGTGCCAGCACGGAAATCCCAACCGGGATGGGCACTGAAGCTTTCTTT	CASTEIPTGMGTEAFF
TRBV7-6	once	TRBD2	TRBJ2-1	TGTGCCAGCAGCTTCCAGAGCGGGATTAGGCGGTACAATGAGCAGTTCTTC	CASSFQSGIRRYNEQFF
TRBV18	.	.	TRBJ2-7	TGTGCCAGCTCATCAGGACCCGCCGCCTACGAGCAGTACTTC	CASSSGPAAYEQYF
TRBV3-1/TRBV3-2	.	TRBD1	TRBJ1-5	TGTGCCAGCAGCCAAGAGGACAGGGATCAGCCCCAGCATTTT	CASSQEDRDQPQHF
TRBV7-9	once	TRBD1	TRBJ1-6	TGTGCCAGCAGCTTTGGACAGGGTACGGATTCACCCCTCCACTTT	CASSFGQGTDSPLHF
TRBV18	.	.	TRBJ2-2	TGTGCCAGCTCACCGACGGCGGACAACACCGGGGAGCTGTTTTTT	CASSPTADNTGELFF
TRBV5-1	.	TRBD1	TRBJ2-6	TGCGCCAGCAGCTTGGATACCGGGACAGGGGGCGCCGGCTCTGGGGCCAACGTCCTGACTTTC	CASSLDTGTGGAGSGANVLTF
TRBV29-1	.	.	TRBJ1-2	TGCAGCGCTACCACCGGAGGGGGGGACTATGGCTACACCTTC	CSATTGGGDYGYTF
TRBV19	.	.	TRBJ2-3	TGTGCCAGTAGTATCGGACAGACAGATACGCAGTATTTT	CASSIGQTDTQYF
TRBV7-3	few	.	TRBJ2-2	TGTGCCAGCAGCTTCGGACTTAACACCGGGGAGCTGTTTTTT	CASSFGLNTGELFF
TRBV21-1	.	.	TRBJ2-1	TGTGCCAGCCGCGCGGGGGGACTAGCGGGTGACAATGAGCAGTTCTTC	CASRAGGLAGDNEQFF
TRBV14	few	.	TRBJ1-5	TGTGCCAGCAGGGGTCAGCCCCAGCATTTT	CASRGQPQHF
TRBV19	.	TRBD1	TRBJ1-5	TGTGCCAGTAGTATAGGGACAGGGTTTGGTCAGCCCCAGCATTTT	CASSIGTGFGQPQHF
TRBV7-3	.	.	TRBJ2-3	TGTGCCAGCAGCGTGGGGGGACATGACACAGATACGCAGTATTTT	CASSVGGHDTDTQYF
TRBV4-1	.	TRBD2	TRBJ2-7	TGCGCCAGCAGCCACCAACTAGCGGGAGGGCCCTACGAGCAGTACTTC	CASSHQLAGGPYEQYF
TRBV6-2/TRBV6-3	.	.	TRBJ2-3	TGTGCCAGCAGTTACTCGGTCCGGGCTGGAGATACGCAGTATTTT	CASSYSVRAGDTQYF
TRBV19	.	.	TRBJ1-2	TGTGCCAGTAGTCTCGGTGTTAACTATGGCTACACCTTC	CASSLGVNYGYTF
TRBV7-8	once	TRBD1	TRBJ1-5	TGTGCCAGCAGCCCCATTCCGGACAGGGCGATCAATCAGCCCCAGCATTTT	CASSPIPDRAINQPQHF
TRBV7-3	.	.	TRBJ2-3	TGTGCCAGCAGCCCCGACACAACCACAGATACGCAGTATTTT	CASSPDTTTDTQYF
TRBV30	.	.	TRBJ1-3	TGTGCCTGGGGAGATTTAGCAGGGAACACCATATATTTT	CAWGDLAGNTIYF
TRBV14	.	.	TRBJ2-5	TGTGCCAGCAGCCACCGGACCCTCCTGTTGGGAGAGACCCAGTACTTC	CASSHRTLLLGETQYF
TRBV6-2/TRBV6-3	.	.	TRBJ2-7	TGTGCCAGCAGTAATACCACAGGTCTGATCTCCTACGAGCAGTACTTC	CASSNTTGLISYEQYF
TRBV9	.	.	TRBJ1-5	TGTGCCAGCAGCTCCGGTGGGACTCAGCCCCAGCATTTT	CASSSGGTQPQHF
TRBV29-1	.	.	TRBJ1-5	TGCAGCGTGCGGGTGTCAGGGGGCAATCAGCCCCAGCATTTT	CSVRVSGGNQPQHF
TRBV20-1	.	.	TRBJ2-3	TGCAGTGCTAGTGCAAGATCAGTTGCGGGCACAGATACGCAGTATTTT	CSASARSVAGTDTQYF
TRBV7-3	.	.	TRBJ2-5	TGTGCCAGCAGCTTACACCAATTAGCCGAGACCCAGTACTTC	CASSLHQLAETQYF
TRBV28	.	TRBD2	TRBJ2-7	TGTGCCAGCAGAAACCCTAGCGGGAACTACGAGCAGTACTTC	CASRNPSGNYEQYF
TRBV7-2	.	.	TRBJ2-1	TGTGCCAGCAGCGTACAGGGTTCCTACAATGAGCAGTTCTTC	CASSVQGSYNEQFF
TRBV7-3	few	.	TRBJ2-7	TGTGCCAGCAGCTTAGCGGACTCCTACGAGCAGTACTTC	CASSLADSYEQYF
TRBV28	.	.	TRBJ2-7	TGTGCCAGCGGCATGCCCGAGCAGTACTTC	CASGMPEQYF
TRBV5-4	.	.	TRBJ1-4	TGTGCCAGCAGTCTTACTCCGGATGAAAAACTGTTTTTT	CASSLTPDEKLFF
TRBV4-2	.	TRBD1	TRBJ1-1	TGTGCCAGCAGCCAAACGGACAGGGTGAACACTGAAGCTTTCTTT	CASSQTDRVNTEAFF
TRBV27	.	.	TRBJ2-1	TGTGCCAGCAGGTCGACAGGAGAATACAATGAGCAGTTCTTC	CASRSTGEYNEQFF
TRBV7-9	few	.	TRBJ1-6	TGTGCCACCGCGGGCGGGGGGCACCACTTAATAATTCGGCCCCTCCACTTT	CATAGGGHHLIIRPLHF
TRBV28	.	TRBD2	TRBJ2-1	TGTGCCAGCAGTCCCACTAGCGGGAGGGGGCAGTTCTTC	CASSPTSGRGQFF
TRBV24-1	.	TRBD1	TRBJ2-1	TGTGCCACCAGTGTGGAGACAGGGGTGTACAATGAGCAGTTCTTC	CATSVETGVYNEQFF
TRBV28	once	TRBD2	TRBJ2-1	TGTGCCAGCAGGGGGGAGCTAGCGGGCTACAATGAGCAGTTCTTC	CASRGELAGYNEQFF
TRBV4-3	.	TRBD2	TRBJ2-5	TGCGCCAGCAGCCAAGGGACTAGCGGGAGGTCGGGAGAGACCCAGTACTTC	CASSQGTSGRSGETQYF
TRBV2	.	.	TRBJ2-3	TGTGCCAGCAGTGAAAGGCCAGGGGTTGCAGATACGCAGTATTTT	CASSERPGVADTQYF
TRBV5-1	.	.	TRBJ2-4	TGCGCCAGCAGCTTGGCCCCAGGACGGGAGTACTTTATTCAGTACTTC	CASSLAPGREYFIQYF